This T cell receptor beta chain originates from a study of blood T cell repertoires in COVID-19. The V gene end was trimmed by 8 bases and the J gene end by 6 bases; junction bases not matched to a gene: 8. This CDR3 spans 13 amino acids. The V gene's germline CDR1 is MDHEN and CDR2 SYDVKM. Repertoires were generated with immunoSEQ multiplex PCR, while TCRdb's copy carries only in-frame clones and drops some. The profile covers 300,000 or so clones, with 80% to 90% appearing a single time and 1% taken by the ten largest. This TCR was sampled from a man aged 45 to 65 with active or convalescent COVID-19. Sequencing was carried out using peripheral blood. This chain connects TRBV28 to TRBJ2-5; 8 nucleotides match TRBD2. CDR3 in amino acids: CASGLTSVKTQYF. In nucleotides, the CDR3 is TGTGCCAGCGGCTTGACTAGCGTGAAGACCCAGTACTTC. Based on the CDR3 plus reference TRBV28 and TRBJ2-5, the full variable domain is DVKVTQSSRYLVKRTGEKVFLECVQDMDHENMFWYRQDPGLGLRLIYFSYDVKMKEKGDIPEGYSVSREKKERFSLILESASTNQTSMYLCASGLTSVKTQYFGPGTRLLVL.